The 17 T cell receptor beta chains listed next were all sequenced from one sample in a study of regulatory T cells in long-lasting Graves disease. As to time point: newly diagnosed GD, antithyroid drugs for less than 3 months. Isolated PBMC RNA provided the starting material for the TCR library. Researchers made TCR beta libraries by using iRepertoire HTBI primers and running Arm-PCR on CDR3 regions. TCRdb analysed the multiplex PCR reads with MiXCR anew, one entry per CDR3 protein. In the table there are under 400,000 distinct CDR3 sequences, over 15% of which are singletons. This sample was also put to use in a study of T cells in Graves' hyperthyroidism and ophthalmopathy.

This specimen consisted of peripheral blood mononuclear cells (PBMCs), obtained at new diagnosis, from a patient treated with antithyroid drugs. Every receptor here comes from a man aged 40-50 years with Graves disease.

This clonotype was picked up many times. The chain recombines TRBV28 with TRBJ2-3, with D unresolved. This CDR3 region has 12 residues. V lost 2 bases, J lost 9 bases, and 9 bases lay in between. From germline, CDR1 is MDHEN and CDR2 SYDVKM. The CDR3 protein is CASSLGVPTQYF. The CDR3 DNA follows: TGTGCCAGCAGTTTAGGAGTGCCCACGCAGTATTTT.

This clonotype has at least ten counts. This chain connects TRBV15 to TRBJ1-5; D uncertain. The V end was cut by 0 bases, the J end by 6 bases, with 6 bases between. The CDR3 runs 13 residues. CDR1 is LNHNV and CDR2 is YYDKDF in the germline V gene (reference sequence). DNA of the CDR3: TGTGCCACCAGCAGAGAACAGCGTCAGCCCCAGCATTTT. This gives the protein CATSREQRQPQHF.

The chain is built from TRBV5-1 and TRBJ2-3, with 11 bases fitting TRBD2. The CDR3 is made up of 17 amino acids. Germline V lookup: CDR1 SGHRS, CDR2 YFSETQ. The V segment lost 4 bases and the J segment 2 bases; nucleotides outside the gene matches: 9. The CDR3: CASSIGSSGRATDTQYF. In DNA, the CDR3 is TGCGCCAGCAGCATCGGAAGTAGCGGGAGGGCCACAGATACGCAGTATTTT.

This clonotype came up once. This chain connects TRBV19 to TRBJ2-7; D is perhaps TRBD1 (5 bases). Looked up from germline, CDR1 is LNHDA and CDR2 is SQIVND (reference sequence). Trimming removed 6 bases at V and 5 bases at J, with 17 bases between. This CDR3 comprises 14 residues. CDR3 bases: TGTGCCAGTAGCCTTACTCAGGGCATCCACGAGCAGTACTTC. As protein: CASSLTQGIHEQYF.

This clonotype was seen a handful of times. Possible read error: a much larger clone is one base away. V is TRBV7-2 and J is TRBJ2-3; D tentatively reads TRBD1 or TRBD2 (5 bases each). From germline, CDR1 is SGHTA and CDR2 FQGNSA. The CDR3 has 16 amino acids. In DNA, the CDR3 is TGTGCCAGCAGAAGGGACGGAACTACTATCACAGATGCGCAGTATTTT. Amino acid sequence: CASRRDGTTITDAQYF.

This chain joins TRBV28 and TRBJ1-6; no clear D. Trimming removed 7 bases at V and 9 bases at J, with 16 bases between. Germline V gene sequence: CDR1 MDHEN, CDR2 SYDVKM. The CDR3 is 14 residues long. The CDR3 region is CASTAPLNSSPLHF. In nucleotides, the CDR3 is TGTGCCAGCACCGCCCCCCTTAATAGTTCACCCCTCCACTTT.

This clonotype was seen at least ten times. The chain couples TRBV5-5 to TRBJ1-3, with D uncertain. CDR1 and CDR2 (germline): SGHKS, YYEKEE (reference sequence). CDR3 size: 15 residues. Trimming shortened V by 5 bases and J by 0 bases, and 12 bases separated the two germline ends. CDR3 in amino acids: CASSLRSGSGNTIYF. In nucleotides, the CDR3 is TGTGCCAGCAGTCTGAGATCGGGCTCTGGAAACACCATATATTTT.

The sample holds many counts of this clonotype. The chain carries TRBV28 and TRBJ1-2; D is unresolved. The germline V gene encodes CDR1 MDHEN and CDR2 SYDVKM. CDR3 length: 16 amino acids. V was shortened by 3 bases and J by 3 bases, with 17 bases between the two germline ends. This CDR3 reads CASSLFNVRTDYGYTF. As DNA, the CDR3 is TGTGCCAGCAGTTTGTTCAATGTGCGGACGGACTATGGCTACACCTTC.

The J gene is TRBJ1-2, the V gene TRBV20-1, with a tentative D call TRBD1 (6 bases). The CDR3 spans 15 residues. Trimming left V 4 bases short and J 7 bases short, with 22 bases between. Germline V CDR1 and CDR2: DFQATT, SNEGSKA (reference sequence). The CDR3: CSANPSMRGIIGYTF. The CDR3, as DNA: TGCAGTGCTAACCCTTCGATGAGGGGGATTATTGGCTACACCTTC.

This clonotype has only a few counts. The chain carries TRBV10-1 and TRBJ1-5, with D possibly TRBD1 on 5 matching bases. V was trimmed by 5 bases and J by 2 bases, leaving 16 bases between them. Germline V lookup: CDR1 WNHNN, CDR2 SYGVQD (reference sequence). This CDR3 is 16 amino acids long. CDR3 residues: CASSSREVRRNQPQHF. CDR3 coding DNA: TGCGCCAGCAGTTCCAGGGAGGTTCGGCGCAATCAGCCCCAGCATTTT.

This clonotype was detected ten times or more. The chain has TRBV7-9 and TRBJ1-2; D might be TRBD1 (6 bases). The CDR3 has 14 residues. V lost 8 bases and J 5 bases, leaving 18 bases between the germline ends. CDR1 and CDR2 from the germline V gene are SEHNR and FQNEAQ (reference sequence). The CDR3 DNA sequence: TGTGCCAGCGATTCGGGGGGCCGAGGGTATGGCTACACCTTC. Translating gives CASDSGGRGYGYTF.

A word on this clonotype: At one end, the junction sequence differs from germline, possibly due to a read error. The CDR3 DNA is TGTGCCAGCAGCCTCATGATTGGCGGGGCGTACAAGGGGGGAGGCTACACCTTC. Its translation: CASSLMIGGAYKGGGYTF. V is TRBV4-1 and J is TRBJ1-2, with TRBD1 as a possible D gene (6 bases). There are 18 residues in the CDR3. Germline V CDR1 and CDR2: MGHRA, YSYEKL.

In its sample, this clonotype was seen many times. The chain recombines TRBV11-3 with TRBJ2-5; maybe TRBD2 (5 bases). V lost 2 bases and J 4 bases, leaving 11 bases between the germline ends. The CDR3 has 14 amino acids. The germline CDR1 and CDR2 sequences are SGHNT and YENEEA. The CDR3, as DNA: TGTGCCAGCAGCTTAACATACCGGGGAGAGACCCAGTACTTC. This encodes CASSLTYRGETQYF. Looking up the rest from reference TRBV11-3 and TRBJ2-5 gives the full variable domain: EAGVVQSPRYKIIEKKQPVAFWCNPISGHNTLYWYLQNLGQGPELLIRYENEEAVDDSQLPKDRFSAERLKGVDSTLKIQPAELGDSAVYLCASSLTYRGETQYFGPGTRLLVL.

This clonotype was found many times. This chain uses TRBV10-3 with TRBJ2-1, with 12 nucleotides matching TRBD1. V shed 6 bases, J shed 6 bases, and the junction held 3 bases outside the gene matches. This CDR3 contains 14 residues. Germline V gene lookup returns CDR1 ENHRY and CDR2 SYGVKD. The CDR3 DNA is TGTGCCATCAGGGGACAGGGGGCAGGCAATGAGCAGTTCTTC. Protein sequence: CAIRGQGAGNEQFF.

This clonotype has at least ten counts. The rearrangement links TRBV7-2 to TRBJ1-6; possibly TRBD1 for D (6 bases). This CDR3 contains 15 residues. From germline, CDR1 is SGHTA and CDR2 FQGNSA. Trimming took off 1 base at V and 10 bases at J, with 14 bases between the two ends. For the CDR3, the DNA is TGTGCCAGCAGCTTAGTGTGGGGGGCGGGCTCACCCCTCCACTTT. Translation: CASSLVWGAGSPLHF.

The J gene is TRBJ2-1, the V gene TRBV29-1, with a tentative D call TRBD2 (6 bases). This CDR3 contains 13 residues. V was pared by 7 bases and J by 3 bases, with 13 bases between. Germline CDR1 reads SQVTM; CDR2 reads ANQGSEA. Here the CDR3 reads CSGAGGDYNEQFF. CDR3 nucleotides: TGCAGCGGGGCCGGGGGTGACTACAATGAGCAGTTCTTC.

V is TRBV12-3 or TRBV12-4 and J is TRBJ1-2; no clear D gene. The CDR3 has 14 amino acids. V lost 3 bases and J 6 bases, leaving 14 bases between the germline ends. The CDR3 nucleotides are TGTGCCAGCAGTTTCTCGGGCACGATCCATGGCTACACCTTC. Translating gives CASSFSGTIHGYTF.